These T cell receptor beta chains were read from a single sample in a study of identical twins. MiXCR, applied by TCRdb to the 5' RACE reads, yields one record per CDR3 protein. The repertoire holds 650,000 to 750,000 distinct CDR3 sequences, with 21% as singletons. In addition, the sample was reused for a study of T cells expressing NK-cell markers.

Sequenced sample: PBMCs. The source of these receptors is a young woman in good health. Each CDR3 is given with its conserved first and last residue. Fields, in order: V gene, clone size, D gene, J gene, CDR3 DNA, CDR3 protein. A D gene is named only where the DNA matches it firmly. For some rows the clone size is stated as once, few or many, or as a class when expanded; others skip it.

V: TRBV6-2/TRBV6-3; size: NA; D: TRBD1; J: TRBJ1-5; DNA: TGTGCCAGCAAGATGATAGACAGGGCCAATCAGCCCCAGCATTTT; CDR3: CASKMIDRANQPQHF
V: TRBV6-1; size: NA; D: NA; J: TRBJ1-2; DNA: TGTGCCAGCAGCGGGACGGCCAGGCGTTTTTGGGGCTACACCTTC; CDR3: CASSGTARRFWGYTF
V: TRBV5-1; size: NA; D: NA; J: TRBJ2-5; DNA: TGCGCCAGCAGCGACGTGACAGGTCAAGAGACCCAGTACTTC; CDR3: CASSDVTGQETQYF
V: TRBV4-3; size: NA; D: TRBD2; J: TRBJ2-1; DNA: TGCGCCAGCAGCCAAGTTAGCGGGAGTAAGCAGTTCTTC; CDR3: CASSQVSGSKQFF
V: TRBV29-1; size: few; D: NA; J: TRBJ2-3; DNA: TGCAGCGTTGTTGACAGCCTAGTCCCAGATACGCAGTATTTT; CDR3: CSVVDSLVPDTQYF
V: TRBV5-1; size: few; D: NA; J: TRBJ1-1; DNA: TGCGCCAGCAGCCCGGAAGGGGCGATGAACACTGAAGCTTTCTTT; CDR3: CASSPEGAMNTEAFF
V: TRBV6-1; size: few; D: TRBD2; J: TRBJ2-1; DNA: TGTGCCAGCTCGTTCGTGGGAGGGGCCAATGAGCAGTTCTTC; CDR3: CASSFVGGANEQFF
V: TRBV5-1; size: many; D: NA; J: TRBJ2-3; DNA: TGCGCCAGCCAGACGCCCCAACTAGATCCGTATTTT; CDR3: CASQTPQLDPYF
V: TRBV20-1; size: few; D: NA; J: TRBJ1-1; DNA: TGCAGTGCTAGGTGGGGAGTCACTGAAGCTTTCTTT; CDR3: CSARWGVTEAFF
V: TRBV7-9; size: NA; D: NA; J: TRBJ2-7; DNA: TGTGCCAGCAGCCGCTCGCAGTCCTACGAGCAGTACTTC; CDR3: CASSRSQSYEQYF
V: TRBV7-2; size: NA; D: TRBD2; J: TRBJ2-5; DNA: TGTGCCAGCAGCTTAGCGCTAAGCGGGGGTCGGCAAGAGACCCAGTACTTC; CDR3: CASSLALSGGRQETQYF
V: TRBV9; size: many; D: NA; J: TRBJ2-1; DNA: TGTGCCAGCAGCGTCGGCATCAATGAGCAGTTCTTC; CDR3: CASSVGINEQFF
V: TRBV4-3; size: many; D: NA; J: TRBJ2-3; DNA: TGCGCCAGCAGCCCGGGAACATTTGTCACAGATACGCAGTATTTT; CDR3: CASSPGTFVTDTQYF
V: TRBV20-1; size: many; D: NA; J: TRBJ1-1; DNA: TGCAGTGCTAGGTTGGCAGGATCGAACACTGAAGCTTTCTTT; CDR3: CSARLAGSNTEAFF
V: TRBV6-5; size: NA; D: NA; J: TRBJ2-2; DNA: TGTGCCAGCAGTTACACGGCCTCGGGCGGCACCGGGGAGCTGTTTTTT; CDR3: CASSYTASGGTGELFF
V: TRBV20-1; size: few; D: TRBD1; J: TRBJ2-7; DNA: TGCAGTGCTAGAGTTGGGACAGCAACCTACGAGCAGTACTTC; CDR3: CSARVGTATYEQYF
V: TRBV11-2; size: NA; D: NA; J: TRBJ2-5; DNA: TGTGCCAGCAGCCCGGACAGCATATTCCAAGAGACCCAGTACTTC; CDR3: CASSPDSIFQETQYF
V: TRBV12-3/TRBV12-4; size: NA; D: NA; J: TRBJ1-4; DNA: TGTGCCAGCAGATCTAATGAAAAACTGTTTTTT; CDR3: CASRSNEKLFF
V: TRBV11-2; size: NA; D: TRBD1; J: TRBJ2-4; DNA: TGTGCCAGCAGCCGGACAGGGGATACCAAAAACATTCAGTACTTC; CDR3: CASSRTGDTKNIQYF
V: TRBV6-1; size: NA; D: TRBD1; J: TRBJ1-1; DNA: TGTGCCAGCACCCTTTGGGACAGGATACCGAACACTGAAGCTTTCTTT; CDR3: CASTLWDRIPNTEAFF
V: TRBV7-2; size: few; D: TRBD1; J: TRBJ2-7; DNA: TGTGCCAGCAGCCTAAGACAGGGTGCTAACTACGAGCAGTACTTC; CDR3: CASSLRQGANYEQYF
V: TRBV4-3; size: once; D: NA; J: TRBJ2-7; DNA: TGCGCCAGCAGCCAAAACAGGGTGGCCGACGAGCAGTACTTC; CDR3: CASSQNRVADEQYF
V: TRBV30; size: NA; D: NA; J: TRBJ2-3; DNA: TGTGCCTGGAGTGTTCCCTTGGACCGGTTCACAGATACGCAGTATTTT; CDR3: CAWSVPLDRFTDTQYF
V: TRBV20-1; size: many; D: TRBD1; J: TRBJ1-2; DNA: TGCAGTGCCAGCAGGGGGGGTGGCTACACCTTC; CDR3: CSASRGGGYTF
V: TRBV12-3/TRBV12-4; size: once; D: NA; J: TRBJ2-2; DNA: TGTGCCAGCAGTTCTCGACTAGCGAACACCGGGGAGCTGTTTTTT; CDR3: CASSSRLANTGELFF
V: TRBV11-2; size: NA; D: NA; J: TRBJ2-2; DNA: TGTGCCAGCAGCTTCCGGGGGGCGGTCGCCGGGGAGCTGTTTTTT; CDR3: CASSFRGAVAGELFF
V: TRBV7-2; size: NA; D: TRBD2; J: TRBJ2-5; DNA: TGTGCCAGCAGCTTAGGCGGGAGAGGACGAGAGACCAAGTACTTC; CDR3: CASSLGGRGRETKYF
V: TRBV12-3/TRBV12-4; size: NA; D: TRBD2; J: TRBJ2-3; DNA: TGTGCCAGCAGTCGGACTAGCGGGAGGATAGATACGCAGTATTTT; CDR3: CASSRTSGRIDTQYF
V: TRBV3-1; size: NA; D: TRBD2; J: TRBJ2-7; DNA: TGTGCCAGCAGCCCCCGGACTAGCGTCTGGTCCTACGAGCAGTACTTC; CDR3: CASSPRTSVWSYEQYF
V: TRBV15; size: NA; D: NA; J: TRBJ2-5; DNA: TGTGCCACTAGGCGGCACCGAGAGACCCAGTACTTC; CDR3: CATRRHRETQYF
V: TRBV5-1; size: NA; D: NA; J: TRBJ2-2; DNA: TGCGCCAGCAGCCCGATGAGCAGGGACAACACCGGGGAGCTGTTTTTT; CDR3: CASSPMSRDNTGELFF
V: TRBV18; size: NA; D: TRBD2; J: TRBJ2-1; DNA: TGTGCCAGCTCACCTCGGAGGGTGGCTAGCGGGGGTGACGAGCGCAATGAGCAGTTCTTC; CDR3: CASSPRRVASGGDERNEQFF
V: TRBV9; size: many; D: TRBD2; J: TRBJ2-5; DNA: TGTGCCAGCAGCGTAGCGGCGGGGGTAGAGACCCAGTACTTC; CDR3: CASSVAAGVETQYF
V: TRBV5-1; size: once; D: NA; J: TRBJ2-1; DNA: TGCGCCAGCAGCTCAGGAGGGTCAGCAGCCCGGAGTGAGCAGTTCTTC; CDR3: CASSSGGSAARSEQFF
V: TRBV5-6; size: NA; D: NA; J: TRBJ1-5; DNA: TGTGCCAGCAGCGCAATGTCCCAGCCCCAGCATTTT; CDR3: CASSAMSQPQHF
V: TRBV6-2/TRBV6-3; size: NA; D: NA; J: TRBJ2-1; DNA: TGTGCCAGCAGTTACTTAGCGACCCTGAACATCTACAATGAGCAGTTCTTC; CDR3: CASSYLATLNIYNEQFF
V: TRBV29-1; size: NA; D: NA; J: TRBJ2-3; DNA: TGCAGCGTAGGGGGGACCACAGATACGCAGTATTTT; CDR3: CSVGGTTDTQYF
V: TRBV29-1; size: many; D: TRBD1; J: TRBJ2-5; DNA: TGCAGCTTTCTTACAGGGGACCAAGAGACCCAGTACTTC; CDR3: CSFLTGDQETQYF
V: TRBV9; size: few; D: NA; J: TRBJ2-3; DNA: TGTGCCAGCAGCGTAGAGCCCGGGACCGATACGCAGTATTTT; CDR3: CASSVEPGTDTQYF
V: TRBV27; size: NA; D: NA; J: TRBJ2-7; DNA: TGTGCCAGCAGTTCCGGCCGTACTAAGTTCTCTTTCGAGCAGTACTTC; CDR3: CASSSGRTKFSFEQYF
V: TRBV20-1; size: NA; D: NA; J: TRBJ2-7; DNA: TGCAGTGCTCTAAGGGGGGGAGAGCAGTACTTC; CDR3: CSALRGGEQYF
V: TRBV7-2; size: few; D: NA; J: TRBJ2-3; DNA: TGTGCCAGCGCACGGGGCGGCCCAGATACGCAGTATTTT; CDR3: CASARGGPDTQYF
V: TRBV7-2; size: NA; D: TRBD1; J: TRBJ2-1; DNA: TGTGCCAGCAGCGACGCTGGACAGGGGCAGAATGAGCAGTTCTTC; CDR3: CASSDAGQGQNEQFF
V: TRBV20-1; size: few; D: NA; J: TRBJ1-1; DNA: TGCAGTGCTATCGATAAGAGGAACACTGAAGCTTTCTTT; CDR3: CSAIDKRNTEAFF
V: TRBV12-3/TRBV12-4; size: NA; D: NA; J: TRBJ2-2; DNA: TGTGCCAGCAGTTTGCCCCGGGGCTCCGGGGAGCTGTTTTTT; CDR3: CASSLPRGSGELFF
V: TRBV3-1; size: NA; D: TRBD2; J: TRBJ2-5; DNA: TGTGCCAGCACAAAAGCGGGGGCGCAAGAGACCCAGTACTTC; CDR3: CASTKAGAQETQYF
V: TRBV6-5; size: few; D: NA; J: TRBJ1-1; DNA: TGTGCCAGCAGTCCCGGGACCTTCCAGGCTTTCTTT; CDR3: CASSPGTFQAFF
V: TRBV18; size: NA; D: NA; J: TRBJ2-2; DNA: TGTGCCAGCTCACCCGGTTCCAACGCGAAGGGGGAGCTGTTTTTT; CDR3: CASSPGSNAKGELFF
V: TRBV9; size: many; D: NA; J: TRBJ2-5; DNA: TGTGCCAGCAGCGTAGCCCCGGGTCTGAAAGAGACCCAGTACTTC; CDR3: CASSVAPGLKETQYF
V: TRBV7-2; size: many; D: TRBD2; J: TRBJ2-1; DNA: TGTGCCAGCAGCCGATCCGGGACTAGCGGATACAATGAGCAGTTCTTC; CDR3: CASSRSGTSGYNEQFF
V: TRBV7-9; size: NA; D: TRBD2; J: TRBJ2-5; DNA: TGTGCCAGCAGCCGGACTAGCGGAGGAGAGACCCAGTACTTC; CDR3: CASSRTSGGETQYF
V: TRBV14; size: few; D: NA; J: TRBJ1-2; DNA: TGTGCCAGCAGCCCCCACGAATGCTACACCTTC; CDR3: CASSPHECYTF
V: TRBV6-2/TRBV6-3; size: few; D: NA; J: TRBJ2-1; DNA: TGTGCCAGCAGCCTGTCAGGGGACTCCTACAATGAGCAGTTCTTC; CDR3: CASSLSGDSYNEQFF
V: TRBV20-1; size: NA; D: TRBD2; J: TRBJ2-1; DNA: TGCAGTGCTGAGGGGACTAGCGGGAGTCACAATGAGCAGTTCTTC; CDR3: CSAEGTSGSHNEQFF
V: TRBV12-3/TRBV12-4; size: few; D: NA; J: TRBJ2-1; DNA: TGTGCCAGCAGTCCGGGCGGGGGCCTGTCCAAGTTCTTC; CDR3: CASSPGGGLSKFF
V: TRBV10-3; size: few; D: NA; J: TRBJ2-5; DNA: TGTGCCATCAGTCCCAGCATCGAGACCCAGTACTTC; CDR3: CAISPSIETQYF
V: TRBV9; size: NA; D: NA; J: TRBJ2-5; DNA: TGTGCCAGCAGCGTAGCCGACAGAGGAGAGACCCAGTACTTC; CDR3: CASSVADRGETQYF